The 20 T cell receptor beta chains below all came from one sample that was sequenced in a study of OX40 agonist ivuxolimab in advanced cancers. This table comes from immunoSEQ multiplex PCR, and its TCRdb copy is limited to in-frame clones, with some not included. There are some 70,000 clones in the sample; around 88% occur only once, and 2.5% to 3% lies in the top ten. The sample here was CD4+ or CD8+ T cells sorted from blood, taken in a trial of the OX40 agonist ivuxolimab. These receptors were obtained from an adult with an advanced solid tumor such as melanoma, head and neck, liver or kidney cancer.

Notes on this clone: One junction end does not reproduce the germline sequence, and a read error may be involved. The chain uses TRBV18 and TRBJ2-5; TRBD1 matches at 7 bases. The DNA end lines up better with TRBJ2-7; the J call may be wrong. The length of the CDR3 is 15 residues. Germline loops: CDR1 KGHSH, CDR2 LQKENI. The CDR3 DNA sequence: TGTGCCAGCTCACCCCGTGACAGGGAATCCTCCGAGCAGTACTTC. It yields the protein CASSPRDRESSEQYF.

This clone came up a few times. The chain uses TRBV5-4 and TRBJ1-1, with unresolved D. Germline V gene sequence: CDR1 SGHNT, CDR2 YYREEE (reference sequence). Deletions cut 4 bases from V and 2 bases from J, with 9 bases between. There are 13 residues in the CDR3. This CDR3 is CASSLTRNTEAFF. In DNA, the CDR3 is TGTGCCAGCAGCCTGACACGAAACACTGAAGCTTTCTTT.

CDR3 DNA sequence: TGTGCCATCAGCGCAGGTTTGAACACTGAAGCTTTCTTT. Its protein product is CAISAGLNTEAFF. The chain couples TRBV10-3 to TRBJ1-1; D unclear. CDR3 length: 13 residues. Trimming took 6 bases from V and 0 from J, leaving 8 bases between them. Germline CDR1 and CDR2: ENHRY and SYGVKD.

This chain joins TRBV6-5 and TRBJ1-2, with TRBD1 identical over 8 bases. This CDR3 is built from 14 residues. V lost 0 bases to trimming and J lost 8 bases; unmatched junction nucleotides: 5. The germline V gene encodes CDR1 MNHEY and CDR2 SVGAGI. The CDR3 sequence is CASSYSDRGGGYTF. Written as DNA, the CDR3 is TGTGCCAGCAGTTACTCAGACAGGGGAGGCGGCTACACCTTC.

The rearrangement joins TRBV30 to TRBJ2-5, with 13 bases matching TRBD2. Germline values: CDR1 GTSNPN, CDR2 SVGIG (reference sequence). V was clipped by 2 bases and J by 2 bases; unmatched bases: 2. The CDR3 sequence is 15 residues long. The CDR3 sequence: CAWSKGLAGQETQYF. The CDR3 bases are TGTGCCTGGAGTAAGGGACTAGCGGGACAAGAGACCCAGTACTTC. Together with reference TRBV30 and TRBJ2-5, the CDR3 gives the full variable domain: SQTIHQWPATLVQPVGSPLSLECTVEGTSNPNLYWYRQAAGRGLQLLFYSVGIGQISSEVPQNLSASRPQDRQFILSSKKLLLSDSGFYLCAWSKGLAGQETQYFGPGTRLLVL.

The CDR3 coding sequence is TGTGCCAGCAGTGAAGGGAGGGGGCGAGATACGCAGTATTTT. It codes for CASSEGRGRDTQYF. The chain links TRBV2 to TRBJ2-3, with a tentative D call TRBD1 (7 bases). CDR1 is SNHLY and CDR2 is FYNNEI in the germline V gene. The V and J ends lost 1 base and 5 bases respectively, with 10 bases between them. This CDR3 comprises 14 residues. Together with reference TRBV2 and TRBJ2-3, the CDR3 gives the full variable domain: EPEVTQTPSHQVTQMGQEVILRCVPISNHLYFYWYRQILGQKVEFLVSFYNNEISEKSEIFDDQFSVERPDGSNFTLKIRSTKLEDSAMYFCASSEGRGRDTQYFGPGTRLTVL.

The chain recombines TRBV7-2 with TRBJ2-1, with a weak D call TRBD1 (5 bases). V was shortened by 1 base and J by 10 bases, with 20 bases between the two germline ends. Germline V gives CDR1 SGHTA, CDR2 FQGNSA. The CDR3 has 16 residues. Here the CDR3 reads CASSLGFRGNSWEQFF. In DNA, the CDR3 is TGTGCCAGCAGCTTAGGGTTTAGGGGTAATTCATGGGAGCAGTTCTTC.

The J gene is TRBJ1-5, the V gene TRBV30; D call uncertain. Trimming shortened V by 0 bases and J by 0 bases, and 3 bases separated the two germline ends. Germline V gene data show CDR1 as GTSNPN and CDR2 as SVGIG (reference sequence). The CDR3 has 13 amino acids. The CDR3 DNA is TGTGCCTGGAGTGTTGGTAGCAATCAGCCCCAGCATTTT. As protein: CAWSVGSNQPQHF.

The chain carries TRBV9 and TRBJ2-3; a weak D match, TRBD2 (6 bases). The CDR3 is 17 residues long. V lost 4 bases, J lost 0 bases, and 18 bases lay in between. Germline assignment: CDR1 SGDLS and CDR2 YYNGEE. The DNA of the CDR3 is TGTGCCAGCAGCCCCGAGGGGCGGGGTCGTAGCACAGATACGCAGTATTTT. It yields the protein CASSPEGRGRSTDTQYF.

The chain carries TRBV27 and TRBJ2-7; 10 bases are a match to TRBD1. Per the germline V gene, CDR1 is MNHEY and CDR2 is SMNVEV (reference sequence). J gave up 5 bases and V 2 bases, and 3 bases lay outside the gene matches. The CDR3 runs 14 residues. The CDR3 DNA is TGTGCCAGCAGTTTAGGGACAGGGGTAAACGAGCAGTACTTC. Its translation: CASSLGTGVNEQYF.

The chain links TRBV6-1 to TRBJ1-2, with D possibly matching TRBD1 (5 bases). Looked up from germline, CDR1 is MNHNS and CDR2 is SASEGT. The V and J ends lost 4 bases and 1 base respectively, with 13 bases between them. This CDR3 region has 15 residues. CDR3 protein: CASSASQQVNYGYTF. Here the CDR3 DNA reads TGTGCCAGCAGTGCTTCCCAACAGGTTAACTATGGCTACACCTTC.

The V gene is TRBV5-1, the J gene TRBJ2-7, with TRBD2 identical over 13 bases. Germline CDR1 and CDR2: SGHRS and YFSETQ. The CDR3 runs 14 residues. With 4 bases clipped from V and 7 bases from J, the junction kept 5 bases outside the gene matches. CDR3 in amino acids: CASSQRTSGGEQYF. CDR3 nucleotides: TGCGCCAGCAGCCAAAGGACTAGCGGGGGTGAGCAGTACTTC.

The rearrangement links TRBV19 to TRBJ2-1; maybe TRBD1 (6 bases). The CDR3 runs to 19 residues. Germline values: CDR1 LNHDA, CDR2 SQIVND (reference sequence). Trimming stripped 5 bases from V and 0 bases from J, with 23 bases between. CDR3 sequence (DNA): TGTGCCAGTAGTGGAAACAGGGAAGGGGGTCCTAGCTCCTACAATGAGCAGTTCTTC. Residues: CASSGNREGGPSSYNEQFF.

This chain's CDR3 is CASSQVMGQTRSPLHF. CDR3 in DNA: TGTGCCAGCAGCCAAGTCATGGGACAGACTAGGTCACCCCTCCACTTT. The V gene is TRBV4-2, the J gene TRBJ1-6; the match to TRBD1 covers 7 bases. Germline-derived CDR1 and CDR2 are LGHNA and YNFKEQ. This CDR3 region has 16 residues. The trim removed 1 base at V and 10 bases at J, leaving 10 bases unmatched.

This clone was seen a few times. The chain joins TRBV6-6 to TRBJ1-5; D not resolved. Germline values: CDR1 MNHNY, CDR2 SVGAGI (reference sequence). The CDR3 length is 14 residues. V lost 11 bases, J lost 4 bases, and 18 bases lay in between. Written as DNA, the CDR3 is TGTGCCGGAGGCCGGGAGGTAGAAAATCAGCCCCAGCATTTT. As protein: CAGGREVENQPQHF.

In DNA form, the CDR3 reads TGTGCCAGCAGCGTACTCGGCGACGAGCAGTACTTC. Translation: CASSVLGDEQYF. This chain connects TRBV9 to TRBJ2-7, with D hard to call. The CDR3 loop spans 12 amino acids. Germline V gene sequence: CDR1 SGDLS, CDR2 YYNGEE. The V end lost 1 base, the J end lost 5 bases, and 7 bases lay between the germline ends.

The chain couples TRBV4-1 to TRBJ1-2, with D perhaps TRBD1 (6 bases). Trimming removed 1 base at V and 3 bases at J, with 15 bases between. Germline CDR1 reads MGHRA; CDR2 reads YSYEKL. This CDR3 comprises 16 residues. Here the CDR3 DNA reads TGCGCCAGCAGCCAAGGGGACATCCGAGGGGACTATGGCTACACCTTC. It codes for CASSQGDIRGDYGYTF.

The chain combines TRBV18 with TRBJ2-3; possibly TRBD2 for D (6 bases). This CDR3 has 15 amino acids. V lost 3 bases and J 0 bases, leaving 10 bases between the germline ends. Germline V lookup: CDR1 KGHSH, CDR2 LQKENI. CDR3 residues: CASSPSGSSTDTQYF. The CDR3 DNA is TGTGCCAGCTCACCTTCCGGGAGCAGCACAGATACGCAGTATTTT.

The chain couples TRBV10-3 to TRBJ2-3; 10 bases fit TRBD2. The junction had 12 bases not matched to a gene; V was cut back by 11 bases and J by 1 base. The CDR3 contains 16 residues. In germline, CDR1 is ENHRY, CDR2 SYGVKD. CDR3 nucleotide sequence: TGTGCCCCCAGGGGCCCGGGGACTAGCGGCACAGATACGCAGTATTTT. This gives the protein CAPRGPGTSGTDTQYF.

The chain couples TRBV9 to TRBJ1-2; D is unresolved. CDR1 and CDR2 (germline): SGDLS, YYNGEE. The CDR3 contains 15 residues. V dropped 0 bases and J dropped 2 bases, with 11 bases sitting between them. The CDR3 loop is CASSVDYTPNYGYTF. CDR3 coding DNA: TGTGCCAGCAGCGTAGACTACACCCCAAACTATGGCTACACCTTC.